The 8 T cell receptor beta chains reported below all come from one sample, sequenced in a study of shared clonotypes between healthy human individuals. Produced via immunoSEQ multiplex PCR; TCRdb's table is partial and in-frame only. Counted here are 2 million to 2.5 million clones, under 97% occurring once; the ten biggest clones make up 0.1% to 0.15%. The material sequenced was naive CD4+ T cells sorted from blood. Subset given: CD45RA+ positively selected. Receptor source: a man aged 18-30 years in good health.

Here the CDR3 reads CSAETNEKLFF. In DNA form, the CDR3 reads TGCAGTGCCGAGACCAACGAAAAACTGTTTTTT. The V and J genes are TRBV20-1 and TRBJ1-4; D gene unclear. Germline loops: CDR1 DFQATT, CDR2 SNEGSKA (reference sequence). V was trimmed by 6 bases and J by 8 bases, leaving 10 bases between them. CDR3 length: 11 residues.

This chain connects TRBV19 to TRBJ2-7, with 8 bases matching TRBD1. CDR3 size: 12 residues. Looked up from germline, CDR1 is LNHDA and CDR2 is SQIVND (reference sequence). V lost 6 bases and J lost 6; bases outside the gene matches: 4. The chain's CDR3 is CASRDRVAEQYF. For the CDR3, the DNA is TGTGCCAGTAGGGACAGGGTAGCCGAGCAGTACTTC. Drawing the rest from reference TRBV19 and TRBJ2-7, the complete variable domain is DGGITQSPKYLFRKEGQNVTLSCEQNLNHDAMYWYRQDPGQGLRLIYYSQIVNDFQKGDIAEGYSVSREKKESFPLTVTSAQKNPTAFYLCASRDRVAEQYFGPGTRLTVT.

The chain has TRBV6-1 and TRBJ2-5; D call uncertain. Deletions cut 3 bases from V and 7 bases from J, with 12 bases between. CDR3 length equals 13 residues. The germline CDR1 and CDR2 sequences are MNHNS and SASEGT. CDR3 DNA sequence: TGTGCCAGCAGTGAGTTTGAGTTCGGGACCCAGTACTTC. Encoded protein: CASSEFEFGTQYF.

Only one count was recorded for this clone. The chain links TRBV4-1 to TRBJ1-5; no firm D call. Germline-derived CDR1 and CDR2 are MGHRA and YSYEKL. The CDR3 runs 14 residues. The V and J ends lost 6 bases and 6 bases respectively, with 15 bases between them. The CDR3 DNA follows: TGCGCCAGCAGTGTATCTATAGTGCGTCAGCCCCAGCATTTT. Residues: CASSVSIVRQPQHF.

This rearrangement joins TRBV30 to TRBJ2-4; TRBD1 matches 8 bases. The V and J ends lost 3 bases and 8 bases, in that order; junction bases with no gene match: 6. The CDR3 extends over 13 amino acids. The germline V gene has CDR1 GTSNPN and CDR2 SVGIG (reference sequence). The CDR3 nucleotides read TGTGCCTGGAGCGCAGGGGGCTCGGACATTCAGTACTTC. It yields the protein CAWSAGGSDIQYF. Complete variable domain (other parts from reference TRBV30 and TRBJ2-4): SQTIHQWPATLVQPVGSPLSLECTVEGTSNPNLYWYRQAAGRGLQLLFYSVGIGQISSEVPQNLSASRPQDRQFILSSKKLLLSDSGFYLCAWSAGGSDIQYFGAGTRLSVL.

For the CDR3, the DNA is TGTGCCAGCAGCTTGCGACAGGTGTCCGCCTCTGGAAACACCATATATTTT. It codes for CASSLRQVSASGNTIYF. The V gene is TRBV5-6, the J gene TRBJ1-3, with D maybe TRBD1 (6 bases). Trimming took off 1 base at V and 0 bases at J, with 14 bases between the two ends. The V gene's germline CDR1 is SGHDT and CDR2 YYEEEE. The CDR3 has 17 residues.

This clone was observed a single time. This rearrangement joins TRBV6-1 to TRBJ2-5; the D gene could be TRBD1 or TRBD2 (5 bases each). Per the germline V gene, CDR1 is MNHNS and CDR2 is SASEGT. The CDR3 runs 13 residues. The V gene lost 5 bases and the J gene lost 4 bases, with 11 bases spanning the gap. CDR3 nucleotide sequence: TGTGCCAGCAGTAAAGGGGCGGGAGAGACCCAGTACTTC. It yields the protein CASSKGAGETQYF.

J is TRBJ2-7 and V is TRBV5-5, with D maybe TRBD1 (6 bases). CDR1 SGHKS and CDR2 YYEKEE come from the germline V gene (reference sequence). This CDR3 region has 15 residues. Trimming took off 4 bases at V and 3 bases at J, with 17 bases between the two ends. As DNA, the CDR3 is TGTGCCAGCAGCCCCAACAGGGTTGGCGGCTACGAGCAGTACTTC. Translating it yields CASSPNRVGGYEQYF.